The next 23 T cell receptor beta chains were all read from a single sample in a study of blood T cell repertoires in COVID-19. Clones were read by immunoSEQ multiplex PCR, and TCRdb kept only the in-frame ones, dropping some. The table lists tens of thousands of clones, less than 90% of them singletons, with approximately 10% in the top ten. Sequenced input: peripheral blood. The receptors derive from a human donor in a cohort sampled during active COVID-19.

This chain uses TRBV7-8 with TRBJ2-7, with TRBD1 as a possible D gene (6 bases). Germline CDR1 reads SGHVS; CDR2 reads FQNEAQ. V was clipped by 7 bases and J by 0 bases, with 13 bases between them. The CDR3 has 14 amino acids. The CDR3 bases are TGTGCCAGCATGTTGACAGGAAGCTCCTACGAGCAGTACTTC. Translated: CASMLTGSSYEQYF.

The gene calls are TRBV11-2 and TRBJ2-3, with 9 bases aligning to TRBD2. The germline V gene encodes CDR1 SGHAT and CDR2 FQNNGV. V lost 5 bases, J lost 5 bases, and 8 bases stayed unmatched. The CDR3 extends over 15 amino acids. In DNA, the CDR3 is TGTGCCAGCAGCCCAATAGCGGGAGCAGGAGATACGCAGTATTTT. Protein sequence: CASSPIAGAGDTQYF.

The V call is TRBV19, the J call TRBJ2-1, with 9 bases aligning to TRBD2. The CDR3 has 17 amino acids. Germline V lookup: CDR1 LNHDA, CDR2 SQIVND (reference sequence). J gave up 0 bases and V 4 bases, and 7 bases lay outside the gene matches. The CDR3 spells CASSTPSGGSSYNEQFF. Here the CDR3 DNA reads TGTGCCAGTAGTACCCCCAGCGGGGGGAGCTCCTACAATGAGCAGTTCTTC.

The rearrangement uses TRBV19 and TRBJ2-7; 8 bases are a match to TRBD2. CDR1 and CDR2 (germline): LNHDA, SQIVND (reference sequence). V was pared by 5 bases and J by 0 bases, with 12 bases of the junction left unmatched. The CDR3 contains 17 residues. This chain's CDR3 is CASSPRASGPSSYEQYF. CDR3 DNA sequence: TGTGCCAGTAGTCCCCGCGCTAGCGGGCCTAGCTCCTACGAGCAGTACTTC. The full variable domain, in which reference TRBV19 and TRBJ2-7 provide the parts outside the CDR3, is DGGITQSPKYLFRKEGQNVTLSCEQNLNHDAMYWYRQDPGQGLRLIYYSQIVNDFQKGDIAEGYSVSREKKESFPLTVTSAQKNPTAFYLCASSPRASGPSSYEQYFGPGTRLTVT.

This chain links TRBV12-3 or TRBV12-4 with TRBJ1-2; unclear D gene. The CDR3 loop spans 13 amino acids. V lost 6 bases to trimming and J lost 4 bases, with 12 bases between them. CDR3 sequence (DNA): TGTGCCAGCAGCTTTACCCGGGGCTATGGCTACACCTTC. Its translation is CASSFTRGYGYTF.

The genes are TRBV5-4 and TRBJ1-2, with D tentatively TRBD1 (5 bases). The CDR3 loop spans 13 amino acids. The germline V gene has CDR1 SGHNT and CDR2 YYREEE (reference sequence). V gave up 4 bases and J gave up 6 bases, with 13 bases separating them. DNA for the CDR3: TGTGCCAGCAGCACGGGACTTCGGAATGGCTACACCTTC. Translating it yields CASSTGLRNGYTF.

The rearrangement links TRBV3-1 (or the pseudogene TRBV3-2) to TRBJ2-1, with a tentative D call TRBD2 (6 bases). The CDR3 is 15 amino acids. Germline V gene lookup returns CDR1 LGHDT and CDR2 YNNKEL (reference sequence). Trimming removed 5 bases at V and 0 bases at J, with 11 bases between. CDR3 in amino acids: CASSLRGRSYNEQFF. Here the CDR3 DNA reads TGTGCCAGCAGCTTGCGGGGACGCTCCTACAATGAGCAGTTCTTC.

J is TRBJ2-7 and V is TRBV5-1; no clear D gene. Germline V CDR1 and CDR2: SGHRS, YFSETQ. This CDR3 spans 14 amino acids. The V and J ends lost 0 bases and 0 bases respectively, with 7 bases between them. CDR3 nucleotide sequence: TGCGCCAGCAGCTTGGAGGCGGTCTCCTACGAGCAGTACTTC. It is translated as CASSLEAVSYEQYF.

The chain combines TRBV23-1 with TRBJ2-7; possible D gene TRBD1, 5 bases. TRBV23-1 qualifies as an ORF whose function is uncertain. This CDR3 contains 12 residues. Trimming pared 6 bases from V and 6 bases from J, leaving 12 bases between. The CDR3 DNA is TGCGCCAGCAGCTTCAGGGCTAGCGAGCAGTACTTC. This translates into CASSFRASEQYF.

The chain has TRBV27 and TRBJ2-1; D is perhaps TRBD1 (6 bases). V was trimmed by 2 bases and J by 1 base, leaving 9 bases between them. The germline V gene encodes CDR1 MNHEY and CDR2 SMNVEV (reference sequence). The CDR3 totals 15 residues. In DNA, the CDR3 is TGTGCCAGCAGTTTAAGAGGACAGTCCTACAATGAGCAGTTCTTC. Protein product: CASSLRGQSYNEQFF.

This clone was seen once. The gene calls are TRBV10-2 and TRBJ1-1, with a weak D call TRBD1 (5 bases). The CDR3 is 14 residues long. V was clipped by 3 bases and J by 7 bases, with 15 bases between them. Germline V gene data show CDR1 as WSHSY and CDR2 as SAAADI. This CDR3 is CASSEGRGWSEAFF. The CDR3 DNA is TGCGCCAGCAGTGAAGGTAGGGGATGGAGTGAAGCTTTCTTT.

V and J are TRBV10-3 and TRBJ1-2; 11 bases align to TRBD1. Germline-derived CDR1 and CDR2 are ENHRY and SYGVKD. The J segment lost 3 bases and the V segment lost 8 bases, leaving 2 bases of the junction unmatched. The CDR3 is 13 amino acids. The CDR3 DNA follows: TGTGCCATCGGACAGGGGGCCGACTATGGCTACACCTTC. As protein: CAIGQGADYGYTF.

The chain is built from TRBV28 and TRBJ2-1; TRBD2 might be the D (6 bases). This CDR3 contains 17 residues. V dropped 4 bases and J dropped 5 bases, with 21 bases sitting between them. In germline, CDR1 is MDHEN, CDR2 SYDVKM. The CDR3 bases are TGTGCCAGCAGTTGGTTTACAAGGAGGGAGCGGAACAATGAGCAGTTCTTC. Its translation is CASSWFTRRERNNEQFF.

This chain uses TRBV9 with TRBJ2-1, with 7 bases lining up with TRBD1. Losses at the gene ends were 4 bases for V and 8 bases for J; bases not matched to a gene: 9. This CDR3 has 14 residues. Germline V lookup: CDR1 SGDLS, CDR2 YYNGEE. The DNA of the CDR3 is TGTGCCAGCAGCCTTCTTAGGGGGCACGATGAGCAGTTCTTC. It translates to CASSLLRGHDEQFF.

This CDR3 is CARSLGPKHARRSYEQYF. The CDR3 coding sequence is TGTGCCAGAAGCTTGGGGCCCAAACACGCGAGGCGATCCTACGAGCAGTACTTC. The rearrangement joins TRBV5-3 to TRBJ2-7; D call uncertain. TRBV5-3 is an open reading frame, and its role is uncertain. The V end was cut by 0 bases, the J end by 1 base, with 20 bases between. This CDR3 spans 18 amino acids.

V usage is TRBV3-1 (or the pseudogene TRBV3-2) and J usage is TRBJ2-5, with 8 bases matching TRBD2. This CDR3 comprises 16 residues. CDR1 is LGHDT and CDR2 is YNNKEL in the germline V gene (reference sequence). Trimming removed 1 base from V and 4 bases from J; junction bases left unmatched: 8. The CDR3 reads CASSQGTSGLAETQYF. CDR3 sequence (DNA): TGTGCCAGCAGCCAAGGTACTAGCGGTTTGGCAGAGACCCAGTACTTC.

The gene calls are TRBV7-2 and TRBJ2-1, with 8 bases aligning to TRBD1. This CDR3 is built from 14 residues. Germline V gene lookup returns CDR1 SGHTA and CDR2 FQGNSA. Trimming cost V 3 bases and J 5 bases; bases outside gene matches: 3. CDR3 bases: TGTGCCAGCAGCTTTAGGACAGGGCACAATGAGCAGTTCTTC. This gives the protein CASSFRTGHNEQFF.

J is TRBJ2-5 and V is TRBV6-2 or TRBV6-3, with 9 bases lining up with TRBD2. Trimming at V came to 4 bases and at J to 5 bases, leaving 8 bases not matched to a gene. The CDR3 contains 15 residues. Germline assignment: CDR1 MNHEY and CDR2 SVGEGT. The CDR3 spells CASSSVAGVGETQYF. CDR3 coding DNA: TGTGCCAGCAGTTCGGTAGCGGGAGTGGGGGAGACCCAGTACTTC.

The chain combines TRBV20-1 with TRBJ1-2; 7 bases map to TRBD1. CDR3 size: 12 residues. V trimming: 3 bases; J trimming: 8 bases; junction bases outside the gene matches: 6. Germline V gene data show CDR1 as DFQATT and CDR2 as SNEGSKA (reference sequence). The CDR3 loop is CSASDRVVGYTF. The DNA for the CDR3 is TGCAGTGCTAGTGACAGGGTTGTGGGCTACACCTTC.

The chain employs TRBV27 and TRBJ2-1; tentative D call: TRBD2 (6 bases). Germline-derived CDR1 and CDR2 are MNHEY and SMNVEV (reference sequence). Trimming removed 3 bases from V and 9 bases from J, with 18 bases in between. The CDR3 is 15 amino acids. CDR3 in amino acids: CASSFIAESSREQFF. CDR3 in DNA: TGTGCCAGCAGTTTCATAGCGGAGTCTTCCCGTGAGCAGTTCTTC.

The V and J genes are TRBV9 and TRBJ1-6, with 11 positions matching TRBD1. Germline CDR1 is SGDLS and CDR2 is YYNGEE. The CDR3 is made up of 16 amino acids. V trimming: 5 bases; J trimming: 2 bases; junction bases outside the gene matches: 3. The CDR3 is CASSPGQGAYNSPLHF. CDR3 nucleotides: TGTGCCAGCAGTCCGGGACAGGGGGCCTATAATTCACCCCTCCACTTT.

The chain couples TRBV3-1 (or the pseudogene TRBV3-2) to TRBJ2-5; 13 bases fit TRBD2. Trimming at V came to 2 bases and at J to 3 bases, leaving 12 bases not matched to a gene. The CDR3 has 19 amino acids. Germline-derived CDR1 and CDR2 are LGHDT and YNNKEL (reference sequence). The CDR3 sequence is CASSQHFRRTSGSKETQYF. DNA for the CDR3: TGTGCCAGCAGCCAACACTTTCGACGGACTAGCGGGAGCAAAGAGACCCAGTACTTC.

This clone has just one count. DNA for the CDR3: TGTGCCAGCAGTGGGGGACAGAGGCAAGAGACCCAGTACTTC. Its translation: CASSGGQRQETQYF. The chain recombines TRBV6-1 with TRBJ2-5; 7 bases are a match to TRBD1. J gave up 2 bases and V 4 bases, and 4 bases lay outside the gene matches. CDR3 size: 14 residues. Germline CDR1 is MNHNS and CDR2 is SASEGT.